Sequencing of this T cell receptor beta chain was carried out in a study of CD8+CD57+ T cells in acquired aplastic anemia. The V gene lost 3 bases and the J gene lost 1 base, with 11 bases spanning the gap. The germline CDR1 and CDR2 sequences are SGHRS and YFSETQ. The CDR3 spans 14 residues. Study-level results: Patients and controls shared under 35 CD8+ CDR3 sequences, highly expressed in patients.

This clonotype showed up many times. No antigen is known for it. Genomic DNA, serving as template, underwent TCR beta VDJ and CDR3 profiling. A single record per CDR3 protein comes from TCRdb applying MiXCR to the reads. This table has about 110,000 distinct CDR3 sequences, 50% to 65% appearing once. This receptor was identified in a human donor in good health, serving as a control. Sequences were obtained from sorted CD4+, CD8+, or CD8+CD57+ T cells (not recorded which) from PBMCs. The chain carries TRBV5-1 and TRBJ2-7; D tentatively reads TRBD1 or TRBD2 (5 bases each). CDR3: CASSSWDGSYEQYF. The CDR3 DNA is TGCGCCAGCAGCTCCTGGGACGGTTCCTACGAGCAGTACTTC.